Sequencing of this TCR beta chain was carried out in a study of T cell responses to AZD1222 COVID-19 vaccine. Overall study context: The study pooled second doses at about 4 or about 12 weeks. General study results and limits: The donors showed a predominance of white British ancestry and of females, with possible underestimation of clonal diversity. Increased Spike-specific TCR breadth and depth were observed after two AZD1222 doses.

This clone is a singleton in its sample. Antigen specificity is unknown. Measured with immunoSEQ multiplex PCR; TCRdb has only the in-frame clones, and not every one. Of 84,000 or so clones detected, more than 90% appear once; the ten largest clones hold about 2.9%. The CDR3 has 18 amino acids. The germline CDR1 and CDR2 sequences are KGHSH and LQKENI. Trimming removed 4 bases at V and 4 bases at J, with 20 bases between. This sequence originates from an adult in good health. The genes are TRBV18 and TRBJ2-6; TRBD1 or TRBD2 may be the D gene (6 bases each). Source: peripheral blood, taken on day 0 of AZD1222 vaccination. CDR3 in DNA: TGTGCCAGCTCACTCGAAACCGGGGGCTTATACGGGGCCAACGTCCTGACTTTC. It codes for CASSLETGGLYGANVLTF.